This T cell receptor beta chain comes out of a study of OX40 agonist ivuxolimab in advanced cancers. A note on the overall study: Ivuxolimab was a fully human IgG2 agonistic monoclonal antibody targeting the costimulatory receptor OX40 (CD134). Partial responses occurred in three dose-escalation patients: two with cutaneous melanoma and one with hepatocellular carcinoma. The paper describes the monotherapy dose-escalation part (N of about 47 patients) of the phase I trial of ivuxolimab. Intravenous ivuxolimab was administered to patients every 2 weeks at six dose levels: 0.01, 0.1, 0.3, 1.5, 3 and 10 mg/kg. Among the approximately 54 dose-escalation patients, around 19 had hepatocellular carcinoma, approximately 15 melanoma, 9 renal cell carcinoma and 9 head and neck cancer. The dose-escalation cohort was roughly 87% male with a mean age of approximately 59 years, ranging from about 23 to 85. The point of sequencing TCRbeta in the periphery was to test whether ivuxolimab changed TCR sequence diversity and drove clonal T-cell expansion. Patients were allowed to have had prior anti-PD-1, anti-PD-L1 or anti-CTLA-4 therapy, and approximately 37% of the dose-escalation patients had been treated with checkpoint inhibitors.

The trial excluded patients who had a history of autoimmune disease or were on systemic immunosuppression. Peripheral blood for TCR sequencing was drawn from every dose cohort at baseline, at cycle 4 day 1 and at cycle 7 day 1. The samples were taken from a phase I, first-in-human, multicenter, open-label dose-escalation trial of ivuxolimab. The trial enrolled adults with locally advanced or metastatic head and neck squamous cell, hepatocellular, melanoma or renal cell carcinoma. Before TCR sequencing, CD4+ T cells and CD8+ T cells were sorted from peripheral blood as separate populations. With respect to this clone: Its antigen has not been determined. No qualities accompany the bases; no much larger clone lies one base away. Different DNA sequences within this sample yield the same CDR3.

For sequencing of the TCRbeta CDR3 region, genomic DNA was extracted from the sorted cells. The immunoSEQ Assay was used for sequencing of TCRbeta CDR3 regions. The immuneACCESS repertoire file appears here via TCRdb, limited to in-frame rearrangements. These files lack a portion of the clones; in checked studies, under half of the deficit traces to unresolved V genes, and the cause of the others is not known. In this sample the table shows almost 65,000 clones, 65% to 90% of which occur a single time. Of the sample, 0.7% is held by the ten largest clones. Study-wide conclusions, independent of this receptor: Antigen specificity was not determined for the clonally expanded peripheral T cells. Partial responders in the 0.1-3.0 mg/kg groups had among the lowest normalized peripheral clonal expansion, especially among CD8+ T cells. Clonal expansion of both CD4+ and CD8+ blood T cells was observed from baseline to week 6 at doses 0.1 to 3.0 mg/kg. Low levels of normalized T-cell clonal expansion were also seen in some patients who did not respond. On average, CD8+ T cells showed more expanded clones than CD4+ T cells after ivuxolimab.

This specimen was CD4+ or CD8+ T cells sorted from blood, taken in a trial of the OX40 agonist ivuxolimab. The source of this sequence is an adult with an advanced solid tumor such as melanoma, head and neck, liver or kidney cancer.

The base sequence is TGTGCCAGCAGCCCGGGGGATACGCAGTATTTT. This sequence encodes CASSPGDTQYF. The rearrangement joined TRBV6-6 to TRBJ2-3; TRBD2 might be the D gene, on 5 matching bases. Inclusive of the bounding cysteine and phenylalanine, the CDR3 is 11 residues long. The kept DNA is CDR3 alone, 33 bases in frame from the first base. V loses 6 bases, J loses 6 bases, and the germline ends lie 7 bases apart. CDR1 and CDR2, per the germline V gene (reference sequence), are MNHNY and SVGAGI.